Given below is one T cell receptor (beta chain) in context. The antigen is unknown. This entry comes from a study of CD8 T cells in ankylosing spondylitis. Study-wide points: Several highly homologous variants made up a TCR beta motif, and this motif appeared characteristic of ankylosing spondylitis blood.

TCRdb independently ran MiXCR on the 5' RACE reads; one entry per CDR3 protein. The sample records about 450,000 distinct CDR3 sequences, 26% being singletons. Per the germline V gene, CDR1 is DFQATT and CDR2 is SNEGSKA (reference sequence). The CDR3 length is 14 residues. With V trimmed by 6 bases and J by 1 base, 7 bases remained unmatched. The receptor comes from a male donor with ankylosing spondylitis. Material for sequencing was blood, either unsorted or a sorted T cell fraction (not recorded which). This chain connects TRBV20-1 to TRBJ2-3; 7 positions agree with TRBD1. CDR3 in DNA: TGCAGTGCCAGACACCAGGGGGGCACAGATACGCAGTATTTT. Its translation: CSARHQGGTDTQYF.